The rows below give T cell receptor beta chains drawn from one sample of a study of blood T cell repertoires in COVID-19. The method was immunoSEQ multiplex PCR; TCRdb's version includes in-frame clones alone and lacks a portion of them. The table has 150,000 to 200,000 clones, roughly 77% seen once. The specimen sequenced was PBMCs or T cells enriched from blood (not recorded which). The receptors here all came from a woman in her fifties or sixties with acute COVID-19. The CDR3 runs from the conserved cysteine through the conserved F or W. The D gene is left open where the match is weak. A clone size is listed for some rows: how often the clone was seen (once, few, many), or a class if it is expanded.

J | V | size | D | DNA | CDR3
TRBJ1-1 | TRBV5-1 | few | . | TGCGCCAGCAGTCCCGGGGGACTGACCAACACTGAAGCTTTCTTT | CASSPGGLTNTEAFF
TRBJ2-2 | TRBV5-5 | . | . | TGTGCCAGCAGCGTCGGGACCGGGGAGCTGTTTTTT | CASSVGTGELFF
TRBJ1-5 | TRBV28 | . | . | TGTGCCAGCAGTACAGGGTCCGGCGGAAATCAGCCCCAGCATTTT | CASSTGSGGNQPQHF
TRBJ1-5 | TRBV6-5 | . | TRBD1 | TGTGCCAGCACCACAGGGGGCGATCAGCCCCAGCATTTT | CASTTGGDQPQHF
TRBJ1-3 | TRBV23-1 | few | . | TGCGCCAGCAGTCAATCTTTCAGGGCCAGAAACACCATATATTTT | CASSQSFRARNTIYF
TRBJ2-1 | TRBV4-1 | . | . | TGCGCCAGCAGCCCGATCGGGTCTCCCGGAAATGAGCAGTTCTTC | CASSPIGSPGNEQFF
TRBJ1-3 | TRBV29-1 | many | TRBD1 | TGCAGCGTTACGCGACAGGGGGCTAGGTCCGGAAACACCATATATTTT | CSVTRQGARSGNTIYF
TRBJ2-2 | TRBV19 | . | TRBD2 | TGTGCCAGTAGTATCACTAGCGGGGGCCCCGGGGAGCTGTTTTTT | CASSITSGGPGELFF
TRBJ1-4 | TRBV4-1 | few | TRBD1 | TGCGCCAGCAGCCAAGCACCGACAGGGGGTAGTGAAAAACTGTTTTTT | CASSQAPTGGSEKLFF
TRBJ2-3 | TRBV7-9 | . | TRBD1 | TGTGCCAGCAGCGGCCGGACAGGAGATACGCAGTATTTT | CASSGRTGDTQYF
TRBJ1-1 | TRBV11-2 | . | . | TGTGCCAGCAGCTTAGGTTTCGGGGGAGTGAACACTGAAGCTTTCTTT | CASSLGFGGVNTEAFF
TRBJ1-6 | TRBV7-9 | . | . | TGTGCCAGCAGCTCGGTAGGGACACCGACTACCTATAATTCACCCCTCCACTTT | CASSSVGTPTTYNSPLHF
TRBJ2-6 | TRBV5-5 | once | . | TGTGCCAGCAGCTTGTACTTAACAGCTGGGGCCAACGTCCTGACTTTC | CASSLYLTAGANVLTF
TRBJ1-4 | TRBV5-5 | . | . | TGTGCCAGCAGCTTAACAGACAGTTATAATGAAAAACTGTTTTTT | CASSLTDSYNEKLFF
TRBJ2-2 | TRBV20-1 | . | . | TGCAGTGCCCTTGGGCCCGGGGAGCTGTTTTTT | CSALGPGELFF
TRBJ1-2 | TRBV6-1 | . | . | TGTGCCAGCAGTGAACAGTCGAATGGCTACACCTTC | CASSEQSNGYTF
TRBJ1-1 | TRBV10-3 | . | . | TGTGCCATCAGTGGTGGGCCGGGGGACACTGAAGCTTTCTTT | CAISGGPGDTEAFF